This TCR beta chain was captured in a study of blood T cell repertoires in COVID-19 (dated by TCRdb to the early 2020s). For the study in its entirety: Collaborator samples came from the United States, Italy and Spain and covered acute and convalescent phases of COVID-19. Sample metadata almost always included a de-identified subject ID, COVID-19 status, age in years and sex. A freely available public database, intended as a resource for researchers studying the immune response to SARS-CoV-2, is where the repertoires were released. The prospective study material was composed of cDNA or gDNA derived from T cells, B-cell-depleted T cells, or PBMCs. The samples were drawn from two sources: the first 160 participants of the ongoing ImmuneRACE study, and over 950 subjects contributed by 6 global collaborators. The dataset comprised deeply sampled blood TCRbeta repertoires from subjects exposed to, actively infected with, or recovered from COVID-19. HLA class I and class II types, where available, came from metadata supplied by the sample provider rather than from assay-based typing. The paper's findings and limits, for the study overall: The quantity of clinical and demographic metadata differed by source and by participant and was supplied without curation.

V is shortened by 3 bases, J by 3 bases, and the region joining them spans 2 bases. The CDR3 sequence holds 11 residues, the cysteine and phenylalanine included. Just CDR3 DNA is preserved here, 33 bases in frame from base 1. TCRbeta CDR3 regions were amplified from genomic DNA by means of the immunoSEQ Assay, a bias-controlled multiplex PCR. In the source study's methods: Nucleated cell counts per sample were estimated from amplification of reference gene primers within the assay. To quantify the absolute abundance of each unique TCRbeta CDR3 rearrangement, sequence reads were collapsed and filtered. Productive Simpson clonality was computed per sample as the square root of Simpson's diversity index over productive rearrangements. The table comes from immuneACCESS by way of TCRdb, which keeps in-frame sequences with V and J called. Part of the clones is missing from these tables; in studies checked, under half for an unresolved V gene and the rest for unknown reasons. That table gives V, J and clone size, and the DNA gave D and trimming. The sample has about 120,000 clones on record, 65% to 90% of them singletons. About 12% of the sample is taken by the ten largest.

Notes on this clone: Its cognate antigen has yet to be identified. Base qualities were left out, and no much larger clone turns up one base away.

Whole blood was collected in K2EDTA tubes by collaborating institutions according to the institutions' own protocols. For TCRbeta analysis, collaborators shipped samples in one of three forms: frozen whole blood, isolated PBMCs, or DNA extracted from either of those sample types. The sequence links TRBV12-3 or TRBV12-4 to TRBJ1-2, with the D gene uncertain. This TCR was recovered from a human donor in a cohort sampled during active COVID-19. Sequencing was done on a sample of peripheral blood. The bases are TGTGCCAGCAGTTTCGACTATGGCTACACCTTC. This is translated as CASSFDYGYTF.